This T cell receptor (beta chain) was obtained from a study of T cell responses to AZD1222 COVID-19 vaccine. Broader study findings: White British people made up most donors, females outnumbered males, and clonal diversity was possibly underestimated. None of the repertoires were sampled until the peak T cell response had passed. With dominance at 160-218 and 743-854, vaccine-associated CD4 TCRs spanned spike.

Only in-frame clones appear in the TCRdb table, and some are missing; sequencing was by immunoSEQ multiplex PCR. The data show roughly 140,000 clones, approximately 91% seen once. CDR1 SEHNR and CDR2 FQNEAQ come from the germline V gene (reference sequence). V lost 5 bases to trimming and J lost 2 bases, with 16 bases between them. The CDR3 totals 15 residues. It was second doses at about 4 or about 12 weeks that were pooled. A word on this clone: Its specificity is not known.

This TCR derives from an adult who received the AZD1222 COVID-19 vaccine. The specimen was peripheral blood, collected 28 days after the second AZD1222 dose. The J gene is TRBJ2-7, the V gene TRBV7-9; tentatively, D is TRBD1 (6 bases). DNA of the CDR3: TGTGCCAGCAGCCCTGTGGGACAAGAAACCTACGAGCAGTACTTC. Translated: CASSPVGQETYEQYF.